The 4 T cell receptor beta chains listed next were all sequenced from one sample in a study of blood T cells in healthy people across ages (dated by TCRdb to between 2014 and 2017). The method was 5' RACE. For sequencing, an Illumina HiSeq 2500 was employed. A second 7 to 11 cycle PCR used a sample-barcoded 5' primer and a J-beta primer mix. TCRdb reprocessed the public reads (quality trimming at Q25 with fastp, clone calling with MiXCR) and kept in-frame beta chains. Merged by CDR3 protein, the rows form single entries marked with the most common genes and DNA. The sample records some 1.4 million distinct CDR3 sequences, approximately 40% of which are singletons. The top ten hold roughly 7.9% of the sample. The sample consisted of blood. Receptors originate from a woman aged 18-29 years in good health.

The chain couples TRBV18 to TRBJ1-6; 7 bases match TRBD1. The CDR3 length is 15 residues. The junction had 6 bases not matched to a gene; V was cut back by 2 bases and J by 8 bases. Germline CDR1 and CDR2: KGHSH and LQKENI. The CDR3 is CASSPGQARDSPLHF. CDR3 nucleotide sequence: TGTGCCAGCTCACCAGGACAGGCAAGGGATTCACCCCTCCACTTT.

The rearrangement joins TRBV28 to TRBJ1-1, with a possible D match to TRBD1 (6 bases). This CDR3 region has 15 residues. V lost 5 bases to trimming and J lost 2 bases, with 15 bases between them. Germline V gene sequence: CDR1 MDHEN, CDR2 SYDVKM. The CDR3 loop is CASSEGGTLNTEAFF. CDR3 sequence (DNA): TGTGCCAGCAGTGAAGGGGGGACCCTAAACACTGAAGCTTTCTTT.

In this sample, this clonotype turned up a few times. In nucleotides, the CDR3 is TGTGCCAGCAGCCAATCACTAGCGGGGGACCAAGAGACCCAGTACTTC. Protein product: CASSQSLAGDQETQYF. The chain is built from TRBV3-1 and TRBJ2-5; 11 bases agree with TRBD2. Germline V gene sequence: CDR1 LGHDT, CDR2 YNNKEL (reference sequence). The V gene end was trimmed by 2 bases and the J gene end by 0 bases; junction bases not matched to a gene: 2. The CDR3 runs 16 residues.

The chain links TRBV2 to TRBJ1-1; D unresolved. Trimming shortened V by 1 base and J by 9 bases, and 6 bases separated the two germline ends. Looked up from germline, CDR1 is SNHLY and CDR2 is FYNNEI. This CDR3 has 11 amino acids. The CDR3 DNA reads TGTGCCAGCAGTGAAGGGGGAAAAGCTTTCTTT. Residues: CASSEGGKAFF.